Listed below are T cell receptor beta chains from one sample, sequenced in a study of cytomegalovirus exposure and HLA in healthy donors. Produced via immunoSEQ multiplex PCR; TCRdb's table is partial and in-frame only. The sample lists roughly 120,000 clones, less than 80% seen once, with roughly 9% in the top ten. The sequencing sample was made of PBMCs. These receptors were obtained from a woman aged 40 to 50 in good health and CMV-seropositive. Both conserved end residues are part of each CDR3. D genes are given only for firm matches. Expanded clones get a size class; other rows say once, few or many, or leave the size out.

. TRBJ1-2 TRBV7-7 TRBD1 TGTGCTAGTTTGGACAGGGTGTTGGGGGGCTACACCTTC CASLDRVLGGYTF
. TRBJ2-7 TRBV4-2 . TGTGCCAGCAGCCAAGATTTGGCCAAGATCTACGAGCAGTACTTC CASSQDLAKIYEQYF
few TRBJ2-5 TRBV2 . TGTGCCAGCAGTGTTAGACAATACCAAGAGACCCAGTACTTC CASSVRQYQETQYF
. TRBJ2-7 TRBV11-2 TRBD1 TGTGCCAGCAGCTTAGATCGACAGGGTGGCGAGCAGTACTTC CASSLDRQGGEQYF
few TRBJ1-2 TRBV27 . TGTGCCAGCAGTTCTAAACGGACAGCATACACCTTC CASSSKRTAYTF
few TRBJ2-7 TRBV27 TRBD2 TGTGCCAGCAGTCTAGGGACTAGCGGGAACTACGAGCAGTACTTC CASSLGTSGNYEQYF
few TRBJ2-1 TRBV5-4 TRBD2 TGTGCCAGCAGCCCTCGGGGCGGGAGGCTCTTCTCCTACAATGAGCAGTTCTTC CASSPRGGRLFSYNEQFF
once TRBJ2-7 TRBV4-1 TRBD2 TGCGCCAGCAGCCAAGATAGGCGGGGGGCCTACGAGCAGTACTTC CASSQDRRGAYEQYF
once TRBJ2-5 TRBV5-4 . TGTGCCAGCAGCTTGGTTGGGCAGGGCCAAGAGACCCAGTACTTC CASSLVGQGQETQYF
. TRBJ2-7 TRBV10-2 . TGCGCCAGCATCGGGTGGAGCTCCTACGAGCAGTACTTC CASIGWSSYEQYF
. TRBJ2-7 TRBV18 TRBD1 TGTGCCAGCTCCGTGACAGGGGCTCTCTACGAGCAGTACTTC CASSVTGALYEQYF
. TRBJ1-1 TRBV5-1 TRBD1 TGCGCCAGCAGCTTGGGGCAGGGGGTTACTGAAGCTTTCTTT CASSLGQGVTEAFF